A single sample is the source of the 31 T cell receptor beta chains below, sequenced in a study of OX40 agonist ivuxolimab in advanced cancers. The method was immunoSEQ multiplex PCR; TCRdb's version includes in-frame clones alone and lacks a portion of them. The repertoire holds 55,000 to 80,000 clones, with around 81% as singletons. This specimen was CD4+ or CD8+ T cells sorted from blood, taken in a trial of the OX40 agonist ivuxolimab. The source of these receptors is an adult with an advanced solid tumor such as melanoma, head and neck, liver or kidney cancer.

The rearrangement uses TRBV5-6 and TRBJ2-1; TRBD2 aligns across 8 bases. This CDR3 has 13 amino acids. V lost 0 bases to trimming and J lost 10 bases; unmatched junction nucleotides: 3. Germline V CDR1 and CDR2: SGHDT, YYEEEE. CDR3 nucleotides: TGTGCCAGCAGCTTGGGGACTAGCTCAGAGCAGTTCTTC. Residues: CASSLGTSSEQFF.

V gene TRBV18 combines with J gene TRBJ2-3, with D perhaps assigned TRBD1 or TRBD2 (5 bases each). This CDR3 comprises 15 residues. CDR1 is KGHSH and CDR2 is LQKENI in the germline V gene. The V gene lost 4 bases and the J gene lost 5 bases, with 16 bases spanning the gap. CDR3 in DNA: TGTGCCAGCTCACTGGGGGTTAGGGTCGGAGATACGCAGTATTTT. This encodes CASSLGVRVGDTQYF. Together with reference TRBV18 and TRBJ2-3, the CDR3 gives the full variable domain: NAGVMQNPRHLVRRRGQEARLRCSPMKGHSHVYWYRQLPEEGLKFMVYLQKENIIDESGMPKERFSAEFPKEGPSILRIQQVVRGDSAAYFCASSLGVRVGDTQYFGPGTRLTVL.

The chain combines TRBV7-9 with TRBJ1-5; no definite D call. The CDR3 is 15 amino acids. V was trimmed by 7 bases and J by 0 bases, leaving 13 bases between them. Germline CDR1 and CDR2: SEHNR and FQNEAQ (reference sequence). CDR3 coding DNA: TGTGCCAGCACTATACGTGAGGATAGCAATCAGCCCCAGCATTTT. Protein product: CASTIREDSNQPQHF.

This chain links TRBV29-1 with TRBJ1-3; weak D call: TRBD1 (6 bases). CDR1 and CDR2 from the germline V gene are SQVTM and ANQGSEA. The V end lost 4 bases, the J end lost 0 bases, and 16 bases lay between the germline ends. The CDR3 has 16 residues. The CDR3 protein is CSVVRSAGHSGNTIYF. The DNA for the CDR3 is TGCAGCGTTGTACGGTCGGCGGGACACTCTGGAAACACCATATATTTT.

This chain connects TRBV19 to TRBJ1-1; D gene unclear. The CDR3 has 15 amino acids. CDR1 and CDR2 from the germline V gene are LNHDA and SQIVND (reference sequence). The V and J ends lost 0 bases and 1 base respectively, with 9 bases between them. CDR3 loop: CASSIDGRGNTEAFF. The DNA for the CDR3 is TGTGCCAGTAGTATAGATGGACGGGGGAACACTGAAGCTTTCTTT. Full variable domain (rest looked up from reference TRBV19 and TRBJ1-1): DGGITQSPKYLFRKEGQNVTLSCEQNLNHDAMYWYRQDPGQGLRLIYYSQIVNDFQKGDIAEGYSVSREKKESFPLTVTSAQKNPTAFYLCASSIDGRGNTEAFFGQGTRLTVV.

The V gene is TRBV19, the J gene TRBJ1-5, with D perhaps matching TRBD1 (6 bases). Germline CDR1 and CDR2: LNHDA and SQIVND (reference sequence). CDR3 size: 13 residues. Trimming shortened V by 8 bases and J by 9 bases, and 17 bases separated the two germline ends. CDR3 sequence (DNA): TGTGCCAGTGGGGGGCAGGCCGGGGGGCCCCAGCATTTT. Translation: CASGGQAGGPQHF.

This chain links TRBV23-1 with TRBJ1-2; D remains unclear. TRBV23-1 belongs to the ORF category, with a function that is uncertain. The CDR3 contains 13 residues. V was clipped by 3 bases and J by 2 bases, with 7 bases between them. Here the CDR3 reads CASSQPENYGYTF. The CDR3 nucleotides are TGCGCCAGCAGTCAGCCAGAGAACTATGGCTACACCTTC.

CDR3 in DNA: TGCGCCAGCAGCCCGATAGGACTAGCGGGTAAAGAGACCCAGTACTTC. Its translation: CASSPIGLAGKETQYF. V is TRBV4-1 and J is TRBJ2-5, with 11 bases matching TRBD2. J was trimmed by 3 bases and V by 4 bases; bases with no gene match: 7. This CDR3 region has 16 residues. Germline V gene lookup returns CDR1 MGHRA and CDR2 YSYEKL.

This sequence joins TRBV7-2 and TRBJ1-1; 9 bases align to TRBD1. Losses at the gene ends were 3 bases for V and 4 bases for J; bases not matched to a gene: 6. CDR3 length: 15 residues. The germline CDR1 and CDR2 sequences are SGHTA and FQGNSA. The CDR3 region is CASSFSRDRATEAFF. CDR3 coding DNA: TGTGCCAGCAGCTTTTCTCGGGACAGGGCCACTGAAGCTTTCTTT.

The V and J genes are TRBV11-2 and TRBJ2-7; possible D gene TRBD1, 5 bases. This CDR3 region has 15 residues. Germline CDR1 SGHAT, CDR2 FQNNGV. Deletions cut 4 bases from V and 3 bases from J, with 16 bases between. For the CDR3, the DNA is TGTGCCAGCAGCTACTCCTCCGACAGCGACTACGAGCAGTACTTC. Protein sequence: CASSYSSDSDYEQYF.

The chain uses TRBV5-4 and TRBJ1-2; weak D call: TRBD1 (6 bases). The germline V and J ends were trimmed by 0 bases and 3 bases, with 18 bases remaining between them. The V gene's germline CDR1 is SGHNT and CDR2 YYREEE (reference sequence). The CDR3 extends over 17 amino acids. The CDR3 reads CASSLVQPGQTDYGYTF. CDR3 coding DNA: TGTGCCAGCAGCTTGGTACAACCCGGACAGACGGACTATGGCTACACCTTC.

About this clone itself: The sample contains more than one DNA sequence encoding this CDR3. The chain uses TRBV6-5 and TRBJ2-3, with 10 nucleotides matching TRBD2. Germline trimming cut 6 bases from V and 7 bases from J; bases unmatched to any gene: 7. The CDR3 is 14 amino acids. CDR1 and CDR2 from the germline V gene are MNHEY and SVGAGI. This CDR3 is CASSTAGGPHTQYF. CDR3 nucleotide sequence: TGTGCCAGCAGCACAGCGGGGGGGCCCCATACGCAGTATTTT.

V gene TRBV21-1 combines with J gene TRBJ2-7; TRBD2 reflects the table's D call only, with no check against the DNA. TRBV21-1 is a recognized pseudogene. The length of the CDR3 is 14 residues. The CDR3 DNA is TGTGCCAGCAGCCCCGGAGGGTGCGCCGGCGAGCAGTACTTC. Amino acids: CASSPGGCAGEQYF.

The V gene is TRBV19, the J gene TRBJ2-7; no clear D gene. The germline CDR1 and CDR2 sequences are LNHDA and SQIVND (reference sequence). With 4 bases removed from V and 3 bases from J, the gap between germline ends came to 7 bases. The CDR3 sequence is 12 residues long. The CDR3 DNA reads TGTGCCAGTAGTAAGGGTTTCTACGAGCAGTACTTC. Residues: CASSKGFYEQYF.

This rearrangement joins TRBV2 to TRBJ2-5; TRBD1 might be the D (5 bases). CDR3 length: 13 residues. V was cut by 5 bases and J by 4 bases, with 11 bases left in between. Germline V gives CDR1 SNHLY, CDR2 FYNNEI. CDR3: CASSLGTGETQYF. CDR3 DNA: TGTGCCAGCAGTTTGGGAACAGGAGAGACCCAGTACTTC.

This chain joins TRBV6-6 and TRBJ2-1, with 11 bases aligning to TRBD1. The J segment lost 8 bases and the V segment lost 1 base, leaving 1 base of the junction unmatched. This CDR3 is built from 14 residues. From germline, CDR1 is MNHNY and CDR2 SVGAGI (reference sequence). The CDR3 DNA sequence: TGTGCCAGCAGTTACTGGACAGGGGGCGATGAGCAGTTCTTC. It specifies CASSYWTGGDEQFF.

The rearrangement joins TRBV19 to TRBJ1-1; maybe TRBD1 (6 bases). The CDR3 extends over 14 amino acids. The germline V and J ends were trimmed by 5 bases and 5 bases, with 15 bases remaining between them. The germline V gene has CDR1 LNHDA and CDR2 SQIVND (reference sequence). The CDR3 region has the DNA TGTGCCAGTAGTCTTTACAGGGATGGGACTGAAGCTTTCTTT. It specifies CASSLYRDGTEAFF.

The chain recombines TRBV18 with TRBJ1-3, with TRBD1 matching over 10 bases. The CDR3 spans 13 residues. V lost 3 bases and J lost 7; bases outside the gene matches: 0. Per the germline V gene, CDR1 is KGHSH and CDR2 is LQKENI. The CDR3 DNA reads TGTGCCAGCTCACCGGACAGGGGGAACACCATATATTTT. It yields the protein CASSPDRGNTIYF.

V gene TRBV5-4 combines with J gene TRBJ2-5; 10 bases match TRBD1. V lost 4 bases, J lost 5 bases, and 8 bases stayed unmatched. Germline V gene lookup returns CDR1 SGHNT and CDR2 YYREEE (reference sequence). CDR3 size: 15 residues. The CDR3 DNA reads TGTGCCAGCAGCCGGGACAGGGGCGCGGGGGAGACCCAGTACTTC. Translated, it gives CASSRDRGAGETQYF.

The J gene is TRBJ1-2, the V gene TRBV4-2; D unclear. Trimming left V 1 base short and J 0 bases short, with 9 bases between. This CDR3 contains 15 residues. Germline CDR1 LGHNA, CDR2 YNFKEQ. For the CDR3, the DNA is TGTGCCAGCAGCCAAGCGACAAGCTCTAACTATGGCTACACCTTC. Its protein product is CASSQATSSNYGYTF.

V usage is TRBV30 and J usage is TRBJ1-4, with 7 bases aligning to TRBD1. The CDR3 spans 13 residues. CDR1 and CDR2 from the germline V gene are GTSNPN and SVGIG (reference sequence). After removal of 1 base from V and 8 bases from J, the junction contained 4 bases not matched to a gene. The CDR3 bases are TGTGCCTGGAGTGGACAGGGCAACGAAAAACTGTTTTTT. Amino acids: CAWSGQGNEKLFF.

V is TRBV6-4 and J is TRBJ1-5, with TRBD1 matching over 7 bases. Germline V CDR1 and CDR2: MRHNA, SNTAGT. This CDR3 is built from 14 residues. The ends lost 4 bases at V and 3 bases at J; junction bases unmatched: 3. The CDR3 loop reads CASSGGTDNQPQHF. As DNA, the CDR3 is TGTGCCAGCAGTGGCGGGACAGACAATCAGCCCCAGCATTTT.

CDR3 nucleotides: TGTGCCAGTGACAGGGGGCGCGCCTACGAGCAGTACTTC. The encoded protein is CASDRGRAYEQYF. The chain employs TRBV30 and TRBJ2-7, with 10 bases fitting TRBD1. The CDR3 covers 13 residues. V gave up 8 bases and J gave up 2 bases; unmatched junction bases: 6. Per germline, CDR1 GTSNPN and CDR2 SVGIG (reference sequence).

This chain joins TRBV5-4 and TRBJ2-2, with 14 bases matching TRBD2. Germline V gene sequence: CDR1 SGHNT, CDR2 YYREEE (reference sequence). The length of the CDR3 is 16 residues. V was clipped by 3 bases and J by 3 bases; unmatched bases: 1. CDR3 loop: CASSSTSGGDTGELFF. DNA for the CDR3: TGTGCCAGCAGCTCGACTAGCGGGGGGGACACCGGGGAGCTGTTTTTT. The full variable domain, completed using reference TRBV5-4 and TRBJ2-2, is ETGVTQSPTHLIKTRGQQVTLRCSSQSGHNTVSWYQQALGQGPQFIFQYYREEENGRGNFPPRFSGLQFPNYSSELNVNALELDDSALYLCASSSTSGGDTGELFFGEGSRLTVL.

The V and J genes are TRBV7-9 and TRBJ1-4; no reliable D call. Germline V CDR1 and CDR2: SEHNR, FQNEAQ (reference sequence). The germline V and J ends were trimmed by 1 base and 6 bases, with 15 bases remaining between them. This CDR3 comprises 16 residues. The CDR3: CASSLGRNNADEKLFF. The DNA of the CDR3 is TGTGCCAGCAGCTTAGGTCGAAACAACGCGGATGAAAAACTGTTTTTT.

The chain recombines TRBV12-5 with TRBJ2-2; 9 positions match TRBD1. The CDR3 length is 15 residues. The germline V gene has CDR1 LGHNT and CDR2 FRNRAP. V gave up 6 bases and J gave up 6 bases; unmatched junction bases: 8. CDR3 amino acids: CASGRGQGWAGELFF. CDR3 bases: TGTGCTAGTGGCCGGGGACAGGGTTGGGCCGGGGAGCTGTTTTTT.

The table lists this clone with a count of one. The chain links TRBV19 to TRBJ2-5; TRBD1 matches at 8 bases. Germline V gene lookup returns CDR1 LNHDA and CDR2 SQIVND (reference sequence). The CDR3 covers 14 residues. Germline trimming cut 5 bases from V and 5 bases from J; bases unmatched to any gene: 7. CDR3 amino acids: CASSANRGRETQYF. For the CDR3, the DNA is TGTGCCAGTAGTGCGAACAGGGGGAGGGAGACCCAGTACTTC.

The chain employs TRBV7-2 and TRBJ1-1; D unresolved. The CDR3 has 15 amino acids. The V end was cut by 0 bases, the J end by 3 bases, with 11 bases between. Germline V gene data show CDR1 as SGHTA and CDR2 as FQGNSA. CDR3 bases: TGTGCCAGCAGCTTAGCCCTGACGGGTGACACTGAAGCTTTCTTT. This gives the protein CASSLALTGDTEAFF. The variable domain in full, completed from reference TRBV7-2 and TRBJ1-1, reads GAGVSQSPSNKVTEKGKDVELRCDPISGHTALYWYRQSLGQGLEFLIYFQGNSAPDKSGLPSDRFSAERTGGSVSTLTIQRTQQEDSAVYLCASSLALTGDTEAFFGQGTRLTVV.

The V gene is TRBV6-5, the J gene TRBJ2-7; TRBD1 aligns across 7 bases. Trimming cost V 7 bases and J 2 bases; bases outside gene matches: 8. This CDR3 spans 14 amino acids. Germline CDR1 reads MNHEY; CDR2 reads SVGAGI. CDR3 coding DNA: TGTGCCAGCAACACTTTCGACAGGGCCTACGAGCAGTACTTC. This translates into CASNTFDRAYEQYF.

This rearrangement joins TRBV11-3 to TRBJ2-2, with D maybe TRBD1 (5 bases). Per germline, CDR1 SGHNT and CDR2 YENEEA. V was pared by 5 bases and J by 2 bases, with 9 bases between. CDR3 length: 14 residues. The CDR3 reads CASSGAANTGELFF. CDR3 bases: TGTGCCAGCAGCGGGGCAGCTAACACCGGGGAGCTGTTTTTT.

This clone was counted once. V and J are TRBV7-2 and TRBJ2-7, with TRBD2 matching over 9 bases. In germline, CDR1 is SGHTA, CDR2 FQGNSA. This CDR3 region has 14 residues. The J segment lost 3 bases and the V segment lost 6 bases, leaving 6 bases of the junction unmatched. The CDR3 bases are TGTGCCAGCAGGGTTAGCGGGGGCCTCTACGAGCAGTACTTC. Translated: CASRVSGGLYEQYF.